These T cell receptor beta chains were read from a single sample in a study of cytomegalovirus exposure and HLA in healthy donors. Generated by immunoSEQ multiplex PCR, the TCRdb table keeps only in-frame clones and is missing some. Counted here are about 120,000 clones, 60% to 85% occurring once; the ten biggest clones make up just under 3%. Sequencing was carried out using PBMCs. The receptor set was obtained from a middle-aged woman in good health and CMV-seropositive. Both conserved end residues are part of each CDR3. The order of the fields is J gene, V gene, clone size, D gene, CDR3 DNA, CDR3 protein. The D gene is left open where the match is weak. Clone size is not always given. Where it is, it says once, few, many or a class for expanded clones.

TRBJ2-1 TRBV7-9 . . TGTGCCAGCAGCGCAAGTTTCGCCACTAATGAGCAGTTCTTC CASSASFATNEQFF
TRBJ1-5 TRBV6-5 . . TGTGCCAGCAGACCCGGGACAACTAGCAATCAGCCCCAGCATTTT CASRPGTTSNQPQHF
TRBJ2-7 TRBV5-1 . . TGCGCCAGCAGCTTGAGGAGCGAACCCTACGAGCAGTACTTC CASSLRSEPYEQYF
TRBJ1-1 TRBV28 . TRBD1 TGTGCCAGCAGTCTTCACAGGGGAAGCACTGAAGCTTTCTTT CASSLHRGSTEAFF
TRBJ2-3 TRBV28 . TRBD1 TGTGCCAGCAGTGCCGGGACAGGGTTTACAGATACGCAGTATTTT CASSAGTGFTDTQYF
TRBJ2-1 TRBV9 . TRBD1 TGTGCCAGCAGCGTAGATGACAGGGGGGAGCTAGCGGAATACAATGAGCAGTTCTTC CASSVDDRGELAEYNEQFF
TRBJ1-1 TRBV30 few TRBD1 TGTGCCTGGAGTGTCCCGGACAGGGTGAACACTGAAGCTTTCTTT CAWSVPDRVNTEAFF
TRBJ1-3 TRBV29-1 . TRBD1 TGCAGCGTTTCGACAGGGGGAAACACCATATATTTT CSVSTGGNTIYF
TRBJ1-1 TRBV7-8 few . TGTGCCAGCAGCTTAGCTTCTACGGGTTTAAAAAGCTCACACACTGAAGCTTTCTTT CASSLASTGLKSSHTEAFF
TRBJ1-1 TRBV7-8 . TRBD1 TGTGCCAGCAGCAAGGGACAGGACTACACTGAAGCTTTCTTT CASSKGQDYTEAFF
TRBJ2-7 TRBV7-3 . . TGTGCCAGCAGCTTCCGGGGGAACGAGCAGTACTTC CASSFRGNEQYF
TRBJ2-6 TRBV7-8 . . TGTGCCAGCAACCTTAGATTAGCTGCTGGGGCCAACGTCCTGACTTTC CASNLRLAAGANVLTF
TRBJ1-2 TRBV5-6 . . TGTGCCAGCAGCTTGTCCGGACAGAACTATGGCTACACCTTC CASSLSGQNYGYTF
TRBJ1-1 TRBV7-2 . . TGTGCCAGCAGCTTAGCGTCCCGTACTGAAGCTTTCTTT CASSLASRTEAFF
TRBJ2-3 TRBV30 . . TGTGCCTGGAGTGTACTGTCGGGGGATACGCAGTATTTT CAWSVLSGDTQYF
TRBJ1-2 TRBV27 . TRBD1 TGTGCCAGCAGTCCAATGGGACAGGGCGGCTATGGCTACACCTTC CASSPMGQGGYGYTF
TRBJ1-2 TRBV10-3 once TRBD1 TGTGCCATCAGTGGGACAGGCATGACTGGCTACACCTTC CAISGTGMTGYTF
TRBJ2-5 TRBV5-1 . . TGCGCCAGCAGCTTCACAGTTGCGAAAGAGACCCAGTACTTC CASSFTVAKETQYF
TRBJ2-5 TRBV7-3 . TRBD1 TGTGCCAGCAGCCCGGACAGGGGAATCCAAGAGACCCAGTACTTC CASSPDRGIQETQYF
TRBJ1-5 TRBV4-1 . . TGCGCCAGCAGCTCACAACAGGGCTTTGAGACCCAGCATTTT CASSSQQGFETQHF
TRBJ1-2 TRBV19 . TRBD1 TGTGCCAGTAGTCTTCGACAGGGGGCAGGGTATGGCTACACCTTC CASSLRQGAGYGYTF
TRBJ2-5 TRBV5-1 . . TGCGCCAGCAGCTTGGGGGGGGACCCCCAAGAGACCCAGTACTTC CASSLGGDPQETQYF
TRBJ2-5 TRBV6-1 few . TGTGCCAGCAGTGAAGGTTGGGGTTCCCCGGGGAAGACCCAGTACTTC CASSEGWGSPGKTQYF
TRBJ1-3 TRBV6-5 . . TGTGCCAGCAGTTACTCTGGCGGAGAAGGAAACACCATATATTTT CASSYSGGEGNTIYF
TRBJ2-3 TRBV7-3 . . TGTGCCAGCAGCCGACAGGGAGGTACGCAGTATTTT CASSRQGGTQYF
TRBJ1-1 TRBV5-6 . . TGTGCCAGCAGACAGGGTACTGAAGCTTTCTTT CASRQGTEAFF